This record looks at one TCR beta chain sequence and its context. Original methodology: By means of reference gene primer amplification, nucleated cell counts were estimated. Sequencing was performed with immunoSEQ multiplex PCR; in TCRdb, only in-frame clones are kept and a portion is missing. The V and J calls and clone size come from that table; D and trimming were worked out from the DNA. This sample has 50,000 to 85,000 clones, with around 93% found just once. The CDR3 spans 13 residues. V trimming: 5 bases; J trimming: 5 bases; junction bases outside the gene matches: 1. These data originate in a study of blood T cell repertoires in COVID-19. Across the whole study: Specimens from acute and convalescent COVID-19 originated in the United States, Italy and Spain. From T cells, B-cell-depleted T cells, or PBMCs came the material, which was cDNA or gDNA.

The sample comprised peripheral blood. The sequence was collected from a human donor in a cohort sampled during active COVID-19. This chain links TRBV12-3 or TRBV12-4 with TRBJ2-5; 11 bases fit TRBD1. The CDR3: CASSGQGAETQYF. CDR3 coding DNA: TGTGCCAGCAGTGGACAGGGGGCTGAGACCCAGTACTTC.